The present TCR beta chain was sequenced within a study of regulatory T cells in long-lasting Graves disease. The sample's time point: newly diagnosed GD, antithyroid drugs for less than 3 months. PBMC-derived RNA was used for the TCR library. Arm-PCR with iRepertoire HTBI primers amplified the CDR3 regions for these TCR beta libraries. MiXCR, applied by TCRdb to the multiplex PCR reads, yields one record per CDR3 protein. The sample records 400,000 to 450,000 distinct CDR3 sequences, 15% to 20% being singletons. Trimming shortened V by 4 bases and J by 3 bases, and 14 bases separated the two germline ends. The CDR3 runs to 15 residues. Germline V CDR1 and CDR2: SGHRS, YFSETQ. These data were also filed under a second study, of T cells in Graves' hyperthyroidism and ophthalmopathy.

This chain joins TRBV5-1 and TRBJ1-3; D gene unclear. The sequence came from a young woman with Graves disease. Sequences were derived from peripheral blood mononuclear cells (PBMCs), sampled at new diagnosis, from a patient treated with antithyroid drugs. The CDR3 here is CASSPSLGLGNTIYF. The CDR3 region has the DNA TGCGCCAGCAGCCCCTCCTTAGGACTTGGAAACACCATATATTTT.